Included here is one T cell receptor (beta chain) sequence, with context. The antigen remains undetermined. The data originate from a study of cytomegalovirus exposure and HLA in healthy donors. The PCR used 60 Vbeta and 13 Jbeta primers. Produced via immunoSEQ multiplex PCR; TCRdb's table is partial and in-frame only. The data contain 55,000 or so clones, over 80% of them singletons. Notes on the study in general: The dataset shows that most TCR sequences were rare, while some public TCRs occurred in many donors. The study reported that TCR beta sequences accurately predicted HLA-A and HLA-B alleles in most subjects. Across all donors, roughly uniform sequencing depth was an assumption of the presence/absence analyses.

This clonotype was obtained from a young man in good health and CMV-seronegative. Source material: PBMCs.

DNA for the CDR3: TGTGCCAGCAGTTTACCCGAACTAGCGGGGGTCGAGCAGTACTTC. Translation gives CASSLPELAGVEQYF. This chain connects TRBV28 to TRBJ2-7; 11 bases fit TRBD2. The CDR3 covers 15 residues. The ends lost 2 bases at V and 6 bases at J; junction bases unmatched: 6. Germline CDR1 is MDHEN and CDR2 is SYDVKM.